Below, 18 T cell receptor beta chains from the same sample are listed, as sequenced in a study of T cell repertoires in cytomegalovirus infection. TCRdb re-called the reads through MiXCR, storing one row per CDR3 protein. The sample carries fewer than 350,000 distinct CDR3 sequences, 25% to 30% recorded once. These receptors' antigens are unknown. The specimen comprised cultured PBMCs, sampled from culture after CMV antigen stimulation. Receptor source: a human donor in good health (CMV status not recorded). Some clones in this sample may be carry-over from other donors' samples.

The chain links TRBV6-2 or TRBV6-3 to TRBJ2-7, with D hard to call. The CDR3 has 15 amino acids. Germline assignment: CDR1 MNHEY and CDR2 SVGEGT. V lost 4 bases to trimming and J lost 7 bases, with 20 bases between them. DNA for the CDR3: TGTGCCAGCAGTTTGGGCTTCGGCCGGCTTGGGGAGCAGTACTTC. Translated: CASSLGFGRLGEQYF.

Only a few counts were recorded for this clonotype. The J gene is TRBJ2-1, the V gene TRBV5-4; 11 nucleotides match TRBD2. CDR3 size: 15 residues. Germline assignment: CDR1 SGHNT and CDR2 YYREEE (reference sequence). V was pared by 5 bases and J by 10 bases, with 11 bases of the junction left unmatched. For the CDR3, the DNA is TGTGCCAGCAGTCCCGGGACTCTAGCGGGAGGCGAGCAGTTCTTC. Amino acids: CASSPGTLAGGEQFF.

This clonotype was seen a handful of times. The chain is built from TRBV18 and TRBJ1-4; the D gene is possibly TRBD1 (6 bases). Trimming cost V 6 bases and J 5 bases, with 16 bases left between them. Germline values: CDR1 KGHSH, CDR2 LQKENI. This CDR3 is 15 amino acids long. CDR3 sequence (DNA): TGTGCCAGCTCCGATAACAGGGTTCCGAATGAAAAACTGTTTTTT. Its protein product is CASSDNRVPNEKLFF.

The chain is built from TRBV10-3 and TRBJ2-1; D remains ambiguous. V was shortened by 4 bases and J by 3 bases, with 10 bases between the two germline ends. Germline values: CDR1 ENHRY, CDR2 SYGVKD. The CDR3 has 14 amino acids. CDR3 coding DNA: TGTGCCATCAGTGCTGAGCAACGCTACAATGAGCAGTTCTTC. Translating gives CAISAEQRYNEQFF.

This chain uses TRBV3-1 with TRBJ2-5, with 8 bases fitting TRBD2. Looked up from germline, CDR1 is LGHDT and CDR2 is YNNKEL (reference sequence). Losses at the gene ends were 0 bases for V and 5 bases for J; bases not matched to a gene: 11. CDR3 length: 17 residues. CDR3 sequence reads: CASSQDNVAGNRETQYF. The CDR3 coding sequence is TGTGCCAGCAGCCAAGATAACGTAGCGGGGAATCGGGAGACCCAGTACTTC.

This clonotype was counted only a few times. The rearrangement uses TRBV6-5 and TRBJ1-1; D is possibly TRBD1 (6 bases). Between the trimmed V and J ends, which lost 11 bases and 5 bases, there was a span of 15 bases. This CDR3 has 12 amino acids. CDR1 is MNHEY, CDR2 SVGAGI, per germline. In DNA form, the CDR3 reads TGTGCCGGGGGCGTGGGACCGACTGAAGCTTTCTTT. As protein: CAGGVGPTEAFF.

The chain recombines TRBV3-1 with TRBJ2-2; 7 bases are a match to TRBD1. The germline gives CDR1 LGHDT, CDR2 YNNKEL (reference sequence). The CDR3 runs to 16 residues. J gave up 3 bases and V 0 bases, and 4 bases lay outside the gene matches. The CDR3 DNA sequence: TGTGCCAGCAGCCAAGAGCACAGGGGTGACACCGGGGAGCTGTTTTTT. It encodes CASSQEHRGDTGELFF.

For the CDR3, the DNA is TGTGCCAGTAGTCCACAGGAGGTCTATGGCTACACCTTC. Translated, it gives CASSPQEVYGYTF. The chain couples TRBV19 to TRBJ1-2, with TRBD1 as a possible D gene (5 bases). The CDR3 runs to 13 residues. V shed 5 bases and J shed 4 bases, with 11 bases lying between them. The germline V gene has CDR1 LNHDA and CDR2 SQIVND (reference sequence). The variable domain in full, with the rest retrieved from reference TRBV19 and TRBJ1-2, is DGGITQSPKYLFRKEGQNVTLSCEQNLNHDAMYWYRQDPGQGLRLIYYSQIVNDFQKGDIAEGYSVSREKKESFPLTVTSAQKNPTAFYLCASSPQEVYGYTFGSGTRLTVV.

The sample holds many counts of this clonotype. This chain links TRBV6-1 with TRBJ1-2; D gene unclear. The CDR3 extends over 14 amino acids. V shed 7 bases and J shed 6 bases, with 18 bases lying between them. CDR1 and CDR2 from the germline V gene are MNHNS and SASEGT. Here the CDR3 DNA reads TGTGCCAGCACCCGGGAGGGTGGCAAGAATGGCTACACCTTC. Protein product: CASTREGGKNGYTF.

This chain uses TRBV6-1 with TRBJ2-3; no clear D. V was pared by 0 bases and J by 2 bases, with 6 bases between. Germline-derived CDR1 and CDR2 are MNHNS and SASEGT. The CDR3 runs 14 residues. The CDR3 DNA follows: TGTGCCAGCAGTGAAGCTACGGACACAGATACGCAGTATTTT. This sequence encodes CASSEATDTDTQYF.

This chain uses TRBV7-8 with TRBJ1-3, with D possibly matching TRBD1 (6 bases). CDR1 SGHVS and CDR2 FQNEAQ come from the germline V gene. The CDR3 is made up of 15 amino acids. V was pared by 4 bases and J by 0 bases, with 10 bases between. The CDR3 region is CASSYPGASGNTIYF. CDR3 DNA sequence: TGTGCCAGCAGCTACCCAGGGGCCTCTGGAAACACCATATATTTT.

In this sample, this clonotype turned up many times. The chain joins TRBV12-3 or TRBV12-4 to TRBJ1-5, with TRBD1 as a possible D gene (5 bases). Trimming took off 3 bases at V and 0 bases at J, with 15 bases between the two ends. This CDR3 spans 17 amino acids. The CDR3 region is CASSFVGGGYSNQPQHF. The CDR3 coding sequence is TGTGCCAGCAGTTTCGTGGGGGGAGGGTATAGCAATCAGCCCCAGCATTTT.

The V and J genes are TRBV7-9 and TRBJ2-7, with D maybe TRBD1 (7 bases). Per the germline V gene, CDR1 is SEHNR and CDR2 is FQNEAQ (reference sequence). V was trimmed by 7 bases and J by 2 bases, leaving 24 bases between them. CDR3 length: 17 amino acids. CDR3 in DNA: TGTGCCAGCACCCGGGGAGGAGGGGGCTTCCTCACCTACGAGCAGTACTTC. Protein: CASTRGGGGFLTYEQYF.

The J gene is TRBJ2-1, the V gene TRBV4-1; 9 bases match TRBD1. The CDR3 contains 13 residues. Germline CDR1 MGHRA, CDR2 YSYEKL. After removal of 6 bases from V and 5 bases from J, the junction contained 2 bases not matched to a gene. The CDR3 nucleotides read TGCGCCAGCAGGTGGACAGGGGACAATGAGCAGTTCTTC. It yields the protein CASRWTGDNEQFF.

The chain joins TRBV5-4 to TRBJ1-6; D ambiguous. This CDR3 contains 13 residues. CDR1 SGHNT and CDR2 YYREEE come from the germline V gene (reference sequence). V was pared by 1 base and J by 10 bases, with 9 bases between. CDR3 protein: CASSLYRESPLHF. The CDR3 nucleotides read TGTGCCAGCAGCTTGTACCGTGAATCACCCCTCCACTTT.

The chain recombines TRBV4-1 with TRBJ2-1, with 13 bases fitting TRBD2. CDR3 size: 16 residues. Per germline, CDR1 MGHRA and CDR2 YSYEKL. V was pared by 0 bases and J by 7 bases, with 3 bases of the junction left unmatched. In DNA, the CDR3 is TGCGCCAGCAGCCAAGATTGGACTAGCGGGAGTAATGAGCAGTTCTTC. Translation: CASSQDWTSGSNEQFF.

The J gene is TRBJ2-7, the V gene TRBV20-1; D unclear. This CDR3 has 13 amino acids. CDR1 and CDR2 (germline): DFQATT, SNEGSKA (reference sequence). V was shortened by 4 bases and J by 2 bases, with 12 bases between the two germline ends. This CDR3 reads CSAKASETYEQYF. For the CDR3, the DNA is TGCAGTGCTAAGGCCAGTGAGACCTACGAGCAGTACTTC.

The V and J genes are TRBV18 and TRBJ1-1; D may be TRBD1 (6 bases). CDR3 length: 17 residues. V lost 3 bases, J lost 0 bases, and 17 bases lay in between. Germline CDR1 and CDR2: KGHSH and LQKENI. The CDR3 DNA reads TGTGCCAGCTCACCTGGGACAAATCCCTTCATGAACACTGAAGCTTTCTTT. The encoded protein is CASSPGTNPFMNTEAFF.